The 22 T cell receptor beta chains below were found in one sample sequenced in a study of T cells after yellow fever vaccination. TCRdb re-called the 5' RACE reads with MiXCR, one entry per CDR3 protein. The top ten clones hold roughly 17% of a sample with a few hundred thousand distinct CDR3 sequences, about a sixth of them seen once. Here the sequenced sample was PBMCs, taken 4 to 5 days after the first yellow fever vaccination. The receptors here all came from a man between 18 and 29 years old who received the YFV17D yellow fever vaccine.

In nucleotides, the CDR3 is TGTGCCAGCAGAGCCAGGGAAGCCTACGAGCAGTACGTC. Amino acid sequence: CASRAREAYEQYV. The rearrangement links TRBV28 to TRBJ2-7; weak D call: TRBD1 (5 bases). V was pared by 6 bases and J by 2 bases, with 11 bases between. The germline V gene encodes CDR1 MDHEN and CDR2 SYDVKM. The CDR3 sequence is 13 residues long.

This chain uses TRBV27 with TRBJ1-2; 8 bases fit TRBD1. Trimming at V came to 3 bases and at J to 6 bases, leaving 15 bases not matched to a gene. This CDR3 comprises 17 residues. Germline V CDR1 and CDR2: MNHEY, SMNVEV (reference sequence). CDR3 protein: CASSLAATGVTRDGYTF. CDR3 DNA sequence: TGTGCCAGCAGTTTGGCTGCGACAGGGGTAACGAGAGATGGCTACACCTTC.

There are a few counts of this clonotype. The chain employs TRBV4-2 and TRBJ2-1; D may be TRBD1 or TRBD2 (5 bases each). Trimming removed 2 bases from V and 9 bases from J, with 20 bases in between. The CDR3 runs to 16 residues. Germline CDR1 and CDR2: LGHNA and YNFKEQ. The CDR3 DNA sequence: TGTGCCAGCAGCCAACCGGGCCGGGACGCACAAGGTGAGCAGTTCTTC. This sequence encodes CASSQPGRDAQGEQFF.

This rearrangement joins TRBV27 to TRBJ2-7; D perhaps matches TRBD1 (6 bases). V lost 5 bases, J lost 7 bases, and 18 bases lay in between. The CDR3 runs to 14 residues. The germline gives CDR1 MNHEY, CDR2 SMNVEV (reference sequence). CDR3 in amino acids: CASSLGGSGEEQYF. DNA of the CDR3: TGTGCCAGCAGTCTAGGGGGTTCCGGGGAGGAGCAGTACTTC.

A single count supports this clonotype. V is TRBV4-1 and J is TRBJ2-1; 9 positions agree with TRBD2. The CDR3 is made up of 16 amino acids. Germline V gene data show CDR1 as MGHRA and CDR2 as YSYEKL. Trimming removed 4 bases from V and 8 bases from J; junction bases left unmatched: 12. Here the CDR3 reads CASSRHYSGGADEQFF. The CDR3 DNA is TGCGCCAGCAGCCGGCACTATAGCGGGGGTGCAGATGAGCAGTTCTTC.

This clonotype was seen repeatedly, ten times or more. The chain carries TRBV10-3 and TRBJ2-1, with a possible D match to TRBD2 (6 bases). The V gene lost 6 bases and the J gene lost 8 bases, with 20 bases spanning the gap. CDR1 and CDR2 (germline): ENHRY, SYGVKD. The CDR3 sequence is 15 residues long. The CDR3 protein is CAIRRDFLEGDEQFF. For the CDR3, the DNA is TGTGCCATCAGAAGGGACTTCCTTGAGGGAGATGAGCAGTTCTTC.

This clonotype appeared a few times. The chain couples TRBV2 to TRBJ2-5; D call uncertain. The CDR3 runs 14 residues. Deletions cut 5 bases from V and 5 bases from J, with 15 bases between. Germline CDR1 is SNHLY and CDR2 is FYNNEI. The CDR3 region has the DNA TGTGCCAGCAGTCCTAGTTGGGGTGGGGAGACCCAGTACTTC. Translated, it gives CASSPSWGGETQYF. Based on the CDR3 plus reference TRBV2 and TRBJ2-5, the full variable domain is EPEVTQTPSHQVTQMGQEVILRCVPISNHLYFYWYRQILGQKVEFLVSFYNNEISEKSEIFDDQFSVERPDGSNFTLKIRSTKLEDSAMYFCASSPSWGGETQYFGPGTRLLVL.

V usage is TRBV5-1 and J usage is TRBJ1-1; D is unresolved. The germline V gene has CDR1 SGHRS and CDR2 YFSETQ. V lost 0 bases and J 0 bases, leaving 9 bases between the germline ends. The CDR3 length is 15 residues. CDR3 DNA sequence: TGCGCCAGCAGCTTGGCCGGGTCCGTGAACACTGAAGCTTTCTTT. Translated: CASSLAGSVNTEAFF.

In its sample, this clonotype was seen many times. This chain connects TRBV3-1 to TRBJ1-3; 7 nucleotides agree with TRBD1. The germline V gene encodes CDR1 LGHDT and CDR2 YNNKEL (reference sequence). The CDR3 runs 16 residues. The ends lost 4 bases at V and 2 bases at J; junction bases unmatched: 8. For the CDR3, the DNA is TGTGCCAGCAGCCTCCTCCACGACAGGGCTGGAAACACCATATATTTT. Translating it yields CASSLLHDRAGNTIYF.

This clonotype was counted between two and nine times. The chain employs TRBV4-3 and TRBJ2-7, with D perhaps TRBD1 or TRBD2 (5 bases each). The V gene lost 0 bases and the J gene lost 2 bases, with 14 bases spanning the gap. From germline, CDR1 is LGHNA and CDR2 YSLEER. The CDR3 covers 16 residues. CDR3 sequence (DNA): TGCGCCAGCAGCCAAGATCGAACGGGGCCTGCCTACGAGCAGTACTTC. Protein product: CASSQDRTGPAYEQYF.

This clonotype was recorded a few times. V and J are TRBV5-1 and TRBJ1-5; D not resolved. The CDR3 contains 13 residues. Germline values: CDR1 SGHRS, CDR2 YFSETQ. V was shortened by 0 bases and J by 5 bases, with 6 bases between the two germline ends. The CDR3 spells CASSLESDQPQHF. In DNA, the CDR3 is TGCGCCAGCAGCTTGGAATCAGATCAGCCCCAGCATTTT. The full variable domain, rest sourced from reference TRBV5-1 and TRBJ1-5, is KAGVTQTPRYLIKTRGQQVTLSCSPISGHRSVSWYQQTPGQGLQFLFEYFSETQRNKGNFPGRFSGRQFSNSRSEMNVSTLELGDSALYLCASSLESDQPQHFGDGTRLSIL.

The chain couples TRBV3-1 to TRBJ2-3; a possible D gene is TRBD2 (7 bases). This CDR3 spans 15 amino acids. Trimming pared 4 bases from V and 2 bases from J, leaving 13 bases between. Germline CDR1 LGHDT, CDR2 YNNKEL (reference sequence). The CDR3 DNA sequence: TGTGCCAGCAGCCGCGAGGGGGGGACCACAGATACGCAGTATTTT. It codes for CASSREGGTTDTQYF.

This chain uses TRBV6-2 or TRBV6-3 with TRBJ1-2; the D gene is possibly TRBD1 (5 bases). From germline, CDR1 is MNHEY and CDR2 SVGEGT. V lost 5 bases, J lost 2 bases, and 15 bases lay in between. The CDR3 is made up of 15 amino acids. CDR3 sequence reads: CASSLRLTENYGYTF. The CDR3 nucleotides read TGTGCCAGCAGTCTGCGATTGACAGAAAACTATGGCTACACCTTC.

The chain couples TRBV5-1 to TRBJ1-2; 10 bases line up with TRBD1. The CDR3 loop spans 13 amino acids. The V and J ends lost 5 bases and 8 bases, in that order; junction bases with no gene match: 6. Germline V lookup: CDR1 SGHRS, CDR2 YFSETQ. The CDR3 coding sequence is TGCGCCAGCAGGGGGACAGGGGATCACGGCTACACCTTC. It is translated as CASRGTGDHGYTF.

This clonotype was counted a few times. DNA of the CDR3: TGCGCCAGCAGCCGGGACCCCCAGACTAATGAAAAACTGTTTTTT. Protein sequence: CASSRDPQTNEKLFF. V is TRBV5-1 and J is TRBJ1-4; D perhaps matches TRBD1 (5 bases). The CDR3 totals 15 residues. Germline values: CDR1 SGHRS, CDR2 YFSETQ. V gave up 4 bases and J gave up 2 bases, with 12 bases separating them.

This clonotype was observed many times. The chain uses TRBV18 and TRBJ1-1; D is unresolved. The CDR3 totals 12 residues. CDR1 and CDR2 (germline): KGHSH, LQKENI. The germline V and J ends were trimmed by 1 base and 6 bases, with 6 bases remaining between them. The CDR3 protein is CASSPRGPEAFF. In nucleotides, the CDR3 is TGTGCCAGCTCACCACGAGGGCCTGAAGCTTTCTTT.

This chain uses TRBV5-1 with TRBJ2-7; 9 bases are a match to TRBD1. V gave up 4 bases and J gave up 3 bases; unmatched junction bases: 5. Looked up from germline, CDR1 is SGHRS and CDR2 is YFSETQ. This CDR3 contains 14 residues. This CDR3 reads CASSRGQGIYEQYF. CDR3 nucleotide sequence: TGCGCCAGCAGCAGGGGACAGGGTATCTACGAGCAGTACTTC.

This clonotype has a handful of counts. The chain uses TRBV4-1 and TRBJ2-2; 8 bases map to TRBD1. The germline CDR1 and CDR2 sequences are MGHRA and YSYEKL. V gave up 2 bases and J gave up 6 bases; unmatched junction bases: 8. The CDR3 contains 16 residues. CDR3 nucleotides: TGCGCCAGCAGCCAAAAATGGACAGGGACCGCCGGGGAGCTGTTTTTT. Translation gives CASSQKWTGTAGELFF.

The chain employs TRBV24-1 and TRBJ1-4; TRBD1 aligns across 10 bases. Germline CDR1 KGHDR, CDR2 SFDVKD. The CDR3 sequence is 15 residues long. Germline trimming cut 4 bases from V and 6 bases from J; bases unmatched to any gene: 4. The CDR3 sequence: CATSDPGTGDEKLFF. CDR3 bases: TGTGCCACCAGTGACCCCGGGACAGGGGATGAAAAACTGTTTTTT.

This clonotype was observed once. The chain recombines TRBV28 with TRBJ2-7; 8 bases match TRBD1. Losses at the gene ends were 5 bases for V and 4 bases for J; bases not matched to a gene: 7. Germline V gene sequence: CDR1 MDHEN, CDR2 SYDVKM. The CDR3 has 14 amino acids. CDR3 sequence: CASSTGTGLYEQYV. CDR3 in DNA: TGTGCCAGCAGTACCGGGACAGGTCTTTACGAGCAGTACGTC.

The CDR3 DNA reads TGTGCCAGCAGCTTAGTGTATGGTTACAATGAGCAGTTCTTC. Translated: CASSLVYGYNEQFF. The chain links TRBV11-2 to TRBJ2-1; D is ambiguous. This CDR3 comprises 14 residues. Trimming removed 1 base from V and 4 bases from J, with 8 bases in between. Germline lookup yields CDR1 SGHAT and CDR2 FQNNGV.

This clonotype was detected a few times. The DNA of the CDR3 is TGTGCCAGCAGCCCCTACGGTGGTGCCTACGAGCAGTACTTC. As protein: CASSPYGGAYEQYF. The chain links TRBV7-3 to TRBJ2-7; D is undetermined. This CDR3 region has 14 residues. Germline V CDR1 and CDR2: SGHTA, FQGTGA. The V and J ends lost 5 bases and 2 bases respectively, with 13 bases between them.